A single sample gave rise to the 27 T cell receptor beta chains below, sequenced in a study of blood T cell repertoires in COVID-19. The assay was immunoSEQ multiplex PCR, and TCRdb's table has in-frame clones only and misses some. The sample consists of some 510,000 clones, 70% to 90% of them appearing once. Sequenced: PBMCs or T cells enriched from blood (not recorded which). The receptors derive from a woman aged 40 to 55 who had recovered from COVID-19.

V and J are TRBV27 and TRBJ1-1; no firm D call. This CDR3 comprises 16 residues. Trimming took off 4 bases at V and 1 base at J, with 16 bases between the two ends. The germline CDR1 and CDR2 sequences are MNHEY and SMNVEV (reference sequence). CDR3 protein: CASSSMAGVRNTEAFF. In DNA, the CDR3 is TGTGCCAGCAGTTCAATGGCCGGGGTTCGGAACACTGAAGCTTTCTTT.

The sample holds one count of this clone. The genes are TRBV18 and TRBJ1-6, with TRBD1 matching 8 bases. With V trimmed by 0 bases and J by 2 bases, 0 bases remained unmatched. Germline-derived CDR1 and CDR2 are KGHSH and LQKENI. This CDR3 comprises 16 residues. The CDR3 nucleotides are TGTGCCAGCTCACCACCGGGACAGGCCTATAATTCACCCCTCCACTTT. It yields the protein CASSPPGQAYNSPLHF.

The rearrangement uses TRBV2 and TRBJ1-5, with D hard to call. The V gene lost 6 bases and the J gene lost 7 bases, with 16 bases spanning the gap. CDR1 and CDR2 from the germline V gene are SNHLY and FYNNEI. The CDR3 contains 14 residues. CDR3 loop: CASRDDFIGQPQHF. CDR3 nucleotide sequence: TGTGCCAGCAGAGACGACTTTATAGGCCAGCCCCAGCATTTT. Full variable domain (rest looked up from reference TRBV2 and TRBJ1-5): EPEVTQTPSHQVTQMGQEVILRCVPISNHLYFYWYRQILGQKVEFLVSFYNNEISEKSEIFDDQFSVERPDGSNFTLKIRSTKLEDSAMYFCASRDDFIGQPQHFGDGTRLSIL.

This clone was seen just once. The rearrangement joins TRBV4-3 to TRBJ2-1, with 10 bases fitting TRBD2. V gave up 0 bases and J gave up 6 bases; unmatched junction bases: 8. The V gene's germline CDR1 is LGHNA and CDR2 YSLEER. This CDR3 has 17 amino acids. CDR3 nucleotides: TGCGCCAGCAGCCAAGATCGGCCTAGCGGGAGAGGCAATGAGCAGTTCTTC. This translates into CASSQDRPSGRGNEQFF.

The gene calls are TRBV7-2 and TRBJ2-7; TRBD2 aligns across 14 bases. Germline lookup yields CDR1 SGHTA and CDR2 FQGNSA. The trim removed 5 bases at V and 0 bases at J, leaving 9 bases unmatched. The CDR3 contains 18 residues. For the CDR3, the DNA is TGTGCCAGCAGCATGACCGGGACTAGCGGGGGAAGCTCCTACGAGCAGTACTTC. It yields the protein CASSMTGTSGGSSYEQYF.

The table lists this clone with a few counts. The rearrangement links TRBV7-2 to TRBJ1-5; 8 nucleotides agree with TRBD1. CDR3 length: 14 residues. Trimming took 5 bases from V and 5 from J; bases not matched to a gene: 5. Germline V gene sequence: CDR1 SGHTA, CDR2 FQGNSA. CDR3 nucleotide sequence: TGTGCCAGCAGCCAGACAGGGGTCTATCAGCCCCAGCATTTT. Its translation is CASSQTGVYQPQHF.

The chain uses TRBV27 and TRBJ2-1, with 15 bases lining up with TRBD2. The germline V gene encodes CDR1 MNHEY and CDR2 SMNVEV (reference sequence). V shed 8 bases, J shed 1 base, and the junction held 3 bases outside the gene matches. The CDR3 spans 16 residues. Here the CDR3 reads CASWGLAGGSYNEQFF. The CDR3 coding sequence is TGTGCCAGCTGGGGACTAGCGGGAGGATCCTACAATGAGCAGTTCTTC.

In its sample, this clone was seen once. The chain uses TRBV6-5 and TRBJ1-2; 8 positions match TRBD1. Germline V gene data show CDR1 as MNHEY and CDR2 as SVGAGI. With 5 bases clipped from V and 1 base from J, the junction kept 6 bases outside the gene matches. The CDR3 spans 15 residues. The CDR3 bases are TGTGCCAGCAGTCCCCAGGGGGCTGATAACTATGGCTACACCTTC. This gives the protein CASSPQGADNYGYTF.

This clone was seen a handful of times. The rearrangement joins TRBV6-5 to TRBJ1-2; TRBD1 agrees at 9 bases. This CDR3 comprises 14 residues. The germline V gene encodes CDR1 MNHEY and CDR2 SVGAGI. Trimming took 6 bases from V and 8 from J; bases not matched to a gene: 10. CDR3 DNA sequence: TGTGCCAGCAGGAGCGGGGGACAGGGCGGCGGCTACACCTTC. Translation: CASRSGGQGGGYTF.

The rearrangement joins TRBV3-1 (or the pseudogene TRBV3-2) to TRBJ2-2; D uncertain. Germline V gene sequence: CDR1 LGHDT, CDR2 YNNKEL (reference sequence). This CDR3 has 13 residues. Between the trimmed V and J ends, which lost 3 bases and 7 bases, there was a span of 9 bases. CDR3 coding DNA: TGTGCCAGCAGCCAGGTTTCGGGCGGGGAGCTGTTTTTT. Encoded protein: CASSQVSGGELFF.

The chain employs TRBV15 and TRBJ1-5; D is unresolved. V lost 2 bases to trimming and J lost 6 bases, with 5 bases between them. This CDR3 has 12 residues. The V gene's germline CDR1 is LNHNV and CDR2 YYDKDF (reference sequence). The CDR3 is CATSRFSQPQHF. As DNA, the CDR3 is TGTGCCACCAGCAGATTTAGTCAGCCCCAGCATTTT. The entire variable domain, with the rest obtained from reference TRBV15 and TRBJ1-5, is as follows: DAMVIQNPRYQVTQFGKPVTLSCSQTLNHNVMYWYQQKSSQAPKLLFHYYDKDFNNEADTPDNFQSRRPNTSFCFLDIRSPGLGDTAMYLCATSRFSQPQHFGDGTRLSIL.

V usage is TRBV5-4 and J usage is TRBJ1-2; TRBD1 matches 9 bases. CDR1 is SGHNT, CDR2 YYREEE, per germline (reference sequence). The CDR3 sequence is 15 residues long. The V segment lost 1 base and the J segment 5 bases; nucleotides outside the gene matches: 6. The CDR3 bases are TGTGCCAGCAGCTTGTCCCCGACAGGGGGTTATGGCTACACCTTC. This translates into CASSLSPTGGYGYTF.

The rearrangement links TRBV5-4 to TRBJ1-1; D perhaps matches TRBD1 (6 bases). The V end lost 3 bases, the J end lost 3 bases, and 9 bases lay between the germline ends. The CDR3 has 13 residues. Germline V gene sequence: CDR1 SGHNT, CDR2 YYREEE (reference sequence). The CDR3 nucleotides read TGTGCCAGCAGCTGGGACATTTACACTGAAGCTTTCTTT. This encodes CASSWDIYTEAFF.

This rearrangement joins TRBV7-2 to TRBJ2-3; 7 positions match TRBD2. The CDR3 extends over 16 amino acids. From germline, CDR1 is SGHTA and CDR2 FQGNSA. Losses at the gene ends were 0 bases for V and 4 bases for J; bases not matched to a gene: 7. The CDR3 nucleotides are TGTGCCAGCAGCTTAGCTGGCGGGAGAGCCCCAGATACGCAGTATTTT. This translates into CASSLAGGRAPDTQYF.

V usage is TRBV10-3 and J usage is TRBJ2-3; 12 bases map to TRBD2. Trimming took 7 bases from V and 7 from J; bases not matched to a gene: 9. The length of the CDR3 is 15 residues. The V gene's germline CDR1 is ENHRY and CDR2 SYGVKD. CDR3 sequence: CAITQTSGSSNTQYF. DNA of the CDR3: TGTGCCATCACCCAGACTAGCGGGAGTTCGAATACGCAGTATTTT.

V gene TRBV3-1 (or the pseudogene TRBV3-2) combines with J gene TRBJ2-1; 11 bases agree with TRBD2. Germline V lookup: CDR1 LGHDT, CDR2 YNNKEL (reference sequence). The CDR3 totals 15 residues. The trim removed 7 bases at V and 5 bases at J, leaving 7 bases unmatched. The CDR3 DNA is TGTGCCAGCAAAACCGGACTAGCGGGCGACAATGAGCAGTTCTTC. It codes for CASKTGLAGDNEQFF.

CDR3 in DNA: TGCGCCAGCGGCCCTGGGCCCCTAACCACAGATACGCAGTATTTT. It yields the protein CASGPGPLTTDTQYF. V usage is TRBV5-1 and J usage is TRBJ2-3; D is unresolved. Trimming pared 7 bases from V and 2 bases from J, leaving 17 bases between. The CDR3 contains 15 residues. Germline V gene lookup returns CDR1 SGHRS and CDR2 YFSETQ.

The V and J genes are TRBV10-3 and TRBJ1-2, with 7 bases aligning to TRBD1. CDR3 size: 14 residues. CDR1 and CDR2 from the germline V gene are ENHRY and SYGVKD. The trim removed 2 bases at V and 7 bases at J, leaving 7 bases unmatched. CDR3 loop: CAISERVTGAGYTF. DNA for the CDR3: TGTGCCATCAGTGAGCGCGTTACAGGGGCTGGCTACACCTTC.

This rearrangement joins TRBV11-3 to TRBJ2-5, with 8 nucleotides matching TRBD1. CDR1 and CDR2 (germline): SGHNT, YENEEA. This CDR3 has 17 amino acids. With V trimmed by 7 bases and J by 1 base, 14 bases remained unmatched. This CDR3 reads CASTKSGQVNTQETQYF. The DNA for the CDR3 is TGTGCCAGCACCAAATCGGGACAGGTGAATACCCAAGAGACCCAGTACTTC.

In its sample, this clone was seen once. The chain couples TRBV19 to TRBJ1-3; 7 bases line up with TRBD1. CDR1 is LNHDA, CDR2 SQIVND, per germline (reference sequence). The CDR3 covers 15 residues. Unmatched junction bases numbered 5, after V lost 3 bases and J lost 3 bases. CDR3 protein: CASSISQGGGNTIYF. CDR3 DNA sequence: TGTGCCAGTAGTATTTCGCAGGGGGGTGGAAACACCATATATTTT.

Only a few counts were recorded for this clone. This rearrangement joins TRBV19 to TRBJ2-1; D might be TRBD2 (5 bases). The CDR3 length is 13 residues. Per germline, CDR1 LNHDA and CDR2 SQIVND (reference sequence). V was shortened by 5 bases and J by 6 bases, with 11 bases between the two germline ends. In DNA, the CDR3 is TGTGCCAGTAGTGAGGGCTGGTTCAATGAGCAGTTCTTC. Protein sequence: CASSEGWFNEQFF.

This sequence joins TRBV19 and TRBJ2-6, with 7 bases matching TRBD1. Germline V gene sequence: CDR1 LNHDA, CDR2 SQIVND (reference sequence). V trimming: 3 bases; J trimming: 2 bases; junction bases outside the gene matches: 10. This CDR3 has 18 amino acids. This CDR3 reads CASSISIHRGTGANVLTF. The CDR3 bases are TGTGCCAGTAGTATTTCGATACACAGGGGTACTGGGGCCAACGTCCTGACTTTC.

This sequence joins TRBV25-1 and TRBJ2-3; D is possibly TRBD1 (6 bases). From germline, CDR1 is MGHDK and CDR2 SYGVNS. This CDR3 has 15 amino acids. The V gene lost 8 bases and the J gene lost 2 bases, with 17 bases spanning the gap. In nucleotides, the CDR3 is TGTGCCAGCCGAGTTGGGGACAACCCCACAGATACGCAGTATTTT. It translates to CASRVGDNPTDTQYF. The full variable domain, rest sourced from reference TRBV25-1 and TRBJ2-3, is EADIYQTPRYLVIGTGKKITLECSQTMGHDKMYWYQQDPGMELHLIHYSYGVNSTEKGDLSSESTVSRIRTEHFPLTLESARPSHTSQYLCASRVGDNPTDTQYFGPGTRLTVL.

The chain joins TRBV14 to TRBJ1-1, with 8 bases aligning to TRBD1. This CDR3 is 15 amino acids long. Germline lookup yields CDR1 SGHDN and CDR2 FVKESK. V trimming: 5 bases; J trimming: 3 bases; junction bases outside the gene matches: 8. The CDR3 region is CASSAGTGFYTEAFF. The CDR3 nucleotides are TGTGCCAGCAGCGCCGGGACAGGTTTTTACACTGAAGCTTTCTTT.

This chain links TRBV3-1 (or the pseudogene TRBV3-2) with TRBJ1-5; 7 nucleotides agree with TRBD1. Trimming removed 11 bases from V and 7 bases from J; junction bases left unmatched: 8. The V gene's germline CDR1 is LGHDT and CDR2 YNNKEL (reference sequence). The CDR3 is 12 residues long. The CDR3 spells CAPPTGRQPQHF. In DNA form, the CDR3 reads TGTGCCCCACCGACAGGGAGGCAGCCCCAGCATTTT.

This clone was seen just once. V and J are TRBV13 and TRBJ1-4, with TRBD1 matching 11 bases. CDR3 length: 15 amino acids. Trimming removed 5 bases from V and 5 bases from J; junction bases left unmatched: 4. Germline assignment: CDR1 PRHDT and CDR2 FYEKMQ (reference sequence). The CDR3 reads CASSPRTGGNEKLFF. The CDR3 coding sequence is TGTGCCAGCAGCCCTCGGACAGGGGGCAATGAAAAACTGTTTTTT.

The CDR3 here is CASSPGGGPNTIYF. DNA for the CDR3: TGTGCCAGCAGCCCCGGGGGGGGTCCAAACACCATATATTTT. The chain joins TRBV6-6 to TRBJ1-3; tentatively, D is TRBD1 (5 bases). Trimming took off 6 bases at V and 6 bases at J, with 15 bases between the two ends. This CDR3 region has 14 residues. In germline, CDR1 is MNHNY, CDR2 SVGAGI (reference sequence).